This T cell receptor beta chain stems from a study of response to subunit inactivated influenza vaccine. Findings and caveats of the study: With each seasonal influenza vaccination, the authors suggested, few new T cells are recruited.

A single record per CDR3 protein comes from TCRdb applying MiXCR to the RT-PCR reads. The table has 250,000 to 350,000 distinct CDR3 sequences, roughly 22% seen once; the top ten hold under 13%. Turning to this clonotype: The antigen is not known.

The CDR3 contains 15 residues. The TCR originated in a man aged 45 to 70 who received an inactivated influenza vaccine. This chain joins TRBV21-1 and TRBJ1-5. TRBV21-1 is a pseudogene segment. The sequencing used PBMCs from blood, collected 21 months after vaccination. DNA for the CDR3: TGTGCCAGCAGCCGCGGCGGGGTTATCGATCAGCCCCAGCATTTT. It encodes CASSRGGVIDQPQHF.